Following are 11 T cell receptor beta chains from one sample sequenced in a study of beta chain features in type 1 diabetes. Reverse transcription of all isolated RNA meant that expressed TCRB transcripts were sequenced. Profiled with immunoSEQ multiplex PCR; TCRdb holds only in-frame clones, not every one. The repertoire holds about 660,000 clones, with roughly an eighth as singletons. Which antigens these TCRs recognize remains unknown. General study points: The study found moderately but significantly shorter TCRB CDR3s in all four CD4+ subsets of Type 1 diabetes patients.

The sequencing sample was made of naive CD4+ T cells from blood. Receptors were obtained from a man between 18 and 35 years old with type 1 diabetes.

In this sample, this clone turned up a few times. In DNA form, the CDR3 reads TGCGCCAGCAGGCCTACAGAACAGCGAGCCGTTTGGAGCTCCTACAATGAGCAGTTCTTC. Translation gives CASRPTEQRAVWSSYNEQFF. The genes are TRBV23-1 and TRBJ2-1; D ambiguous. Being an ORF, TRBV23-1 has a function that is uncertain. The CDR3 is made up of 20 amino acids. V was pared by 6 bases and J by 0 bases, with 27 bases between.

Only a few counts were recorded for this clone. The rearrangement joins TRBV5-1 to TRBJ2-7, with 8 bases fitting TRBD1. Trimming cost V 4 bases and J 4 bases; bases outside gene matches: 7. This CDR3 has 14 residues. The germline V gene has CDR1 SGHRS and CDR2 YFSETQ. CDR3 in DNA: TGCGCCAGCAGCAACTGGACAGGGCAGTACGAGCAGTACTTC. Translation: CASSNWTGQYEQYF.

This clone showed up just a few times. The gene calls are TRBV2 and TRBJ2-4; 9 bases map to TRBD2. Looked up from germline, CDR1 is SNHLY and CDR2 is FYNNEI. This CDR3 is built from 15 residues. The ends lost 6 bases at V and 9 bases at J; junction bases unmatched: 12. CDR3 DNA: TGTGCCAGCAGCGGAGGACTAGCGTCAGCTACCATTCAGTACTTC. Its protein is CASSGGLASATIQYF.

Only a few counts were recorded for this clone. Other DNA sequences in this sample translate to the same CDR3. This chain links TRBV11-2 with TRBJ2-5; D gene ambiguous. The CDR3 loop spans 13 amino acids. Trimming removed 3 bases from V and 2 bases from J, with 7 bases in between. CDR1 SGHAT and CDR2 FQNNGV come from the germline V gene. CDR3 sequence (DNA): TGTGCCAGCAGCTTTACGGAACAAGAGACCCAGTACTTC. Translation: CASSFTEQETQYF.

The chain uses TRBV25-1 and TRBJ2-7; a weak D match, TRBD2 (7 bases). The CDR3 consists of 16 residues. Trimming took off 6 bases at V and 3 bases at J, with 21 bases between the two ends. Per germline, CDR1 MGHDK and CDR2 SYGVNS. The CDR3 DNA is TGTGCCAGCAGCCACCCTGGGGGGGGCGGGAGCTACGAGCAGTACTTC. As protein: CASSHPGGGGSYEQYF.

The CDR3 DNA is TGTGCCAGCAGTGCCCCCGACAGGGGTTATGAAAAACTGTTTTTT. Residues: CASSAPDRGYEKLFF. This chain uses TRBV27 with TRBJ1-4; 8 nucleotides align to TRBD1. V lost 5 bases, J lost 6 bases, and 8 bases stayed unmatched. The CDR3 consists of 15 residues. CDR1 and CDR2 (germline): MNHEY, SMNVEV (reference sequence).

This clone was observed a few times. This rearrangement joins TRBV6-5 to TRBJ1-1; no firm D call. The V gene lost 6 bases and the J gene lost 4 bases, with 9 bases spanning the gap. Germline loops: CDR1 MNHEY, CDR2 SVGAGI. The CDR3 loop spans 12 amino acids. The CDR3 DNA is TGTGCCAGCAGGAAAGGACGCACTGAAGCTTTCTTT. This codes for CASRKGRTEAFF.

In this sample, this clone turned up a few times. The chain recombines TRBV28 with TRBJ2-3; either TRBD1 or TRBD2 may fit D (6 bases each). Trimming took off 5 bases at V and 0 bases at J, with 15 bases between the two ends. There are 16 residues in the CDR3. The germline CDR1 and CDR2 sequences are MDHEN and SYDVKM. The CDR3 sequence: CASSPQPGASTDTQYF. Written as DNA, the CDR3 is TGTGCCAGCAGTCCTCAACCGGGGGCTAGCACAGATACGCAGTATTTT.

This clone was detected a few times. The chain employs TRBV6-6 and TRBJ1-1; a possible D gene is TRBD1 (6 bases). V lost 6 bases to trimming and J lost 10 bases, with 27 bases between them. Germline values: CDR1 MNHNY, CDR2 SVGAGI (reference sequence). The CDR3 runs 16 residues. The CDR3, as DNA: TGTGCCAGCAGACCCACCTCGGGGGGCACAACTAGAGGAGCTTTCTTT. It specifies CASRPTSGGTTRGAFF.

The gene calls are TRBV18 and TRBJ2-7, with D unresolved. Between the trimmed V and J ends, which lost 3 bases and 2 bases, there was a span of 5 bases. CDR1 is KGHSH and CDR2 is LQKENI in the germline V gene. The CDR3 has 12 amino acids. DNA of the CDR3: TGTGCCAGCTCACCGAGCACCTACGAGCAGTACTTC. Protein sequence: CASSPSTYEQYF.

CDR3 nucleotides: TGTGCCAGCAGTAAACGCTCCTACAATGAGCAGTTCTTC. Translated, it gives CASSKRSYNEQFF. This chain joins TRBV25-1 and TRBJ2-1; D not certain. The germline V gene encodes CDR1 MGHDK and CDR2 SYGVNS. Deletions cut 5 bases from V and 0 bases from J, with 5 bases between. The CDR3 runs 13 residues.